The T cell receptor (beta chain) described here comes from a study of tumor-infiltrating lymphocytes in primary liver carcinoma. Researchers generated TCR beta cDNA from around 510 ng of total RNA, relying on a constant-region primer. Three nested multiplex PCR rounds, a slightly modified ARM-PCR, produced the libraries for TCR beta. The study ran its first two PCR rounds for roughly 11 cycles each, using TRBV1-TRBV30 forward primers and a C-beta reverse primer. TCRdb called the multiplex PCR reads again in MiXCR, with one record for every CDR3 protein. Found here are roughly 120,000 distinct CDR3 sequences, roughly three fifths of them singletons; the top ten hold approximately 8.9%. The CDR3 totals 15 residues. The V gene's germline CDR1 is SGHRS and CDR2 YFSETQ. Points on this clonotype: The germline gene is not matched at one end of the junction; a read error may be the cause.

Taking about 17-32 mg of unsorted bulk tissue, the authors co-extracted RNA and DNA. Sequencing was performed on liver tumor tissue from sampling region 3. Subset denoted: tumor region T3, left-lateral pole. The TCR originated in a woman aged 55 to 70 with primary liver carcinoma and hepatitis B virus infection. The chain has TRBV5-1 and TRBJ2-1; no reliable D call. CDR3 DNA: TGCGCCAGCAACTTGGATGCCCTCCCCGGTTATGAGCAGTTCTTC. Residues: CASNLDALPGYEQFF. Full variable domain (outside the CDR3, taken from reference TRBV5-1 and TRBJ2-1): KAGVTQTPRYLIKTRGQQVTLSCSPISGHRSVSWYQQTPGQGLQFLFEYFSETQRNKGNFPGRFSGRQFSNSRSEMNVSTLELGDSALYLCASNLDALPGYEQFFGPGTRLTVL.